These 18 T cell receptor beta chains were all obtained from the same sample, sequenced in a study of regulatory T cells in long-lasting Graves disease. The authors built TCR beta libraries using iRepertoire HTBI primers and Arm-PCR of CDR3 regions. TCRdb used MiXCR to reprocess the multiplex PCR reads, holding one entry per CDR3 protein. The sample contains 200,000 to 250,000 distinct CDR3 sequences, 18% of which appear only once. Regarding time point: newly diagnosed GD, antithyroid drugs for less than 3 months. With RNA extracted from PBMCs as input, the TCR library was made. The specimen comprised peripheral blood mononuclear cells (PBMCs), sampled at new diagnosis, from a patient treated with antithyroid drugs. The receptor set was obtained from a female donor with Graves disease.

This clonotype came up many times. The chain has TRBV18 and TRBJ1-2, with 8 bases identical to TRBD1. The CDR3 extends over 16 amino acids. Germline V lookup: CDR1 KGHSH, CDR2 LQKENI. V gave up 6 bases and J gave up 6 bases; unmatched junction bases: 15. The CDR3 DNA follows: TGTGCCAGCTCGCGAGGACAGGGCTCGGACTGGGATGGCTACACCTTC. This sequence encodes CASSRGQGSDWDGYTF.

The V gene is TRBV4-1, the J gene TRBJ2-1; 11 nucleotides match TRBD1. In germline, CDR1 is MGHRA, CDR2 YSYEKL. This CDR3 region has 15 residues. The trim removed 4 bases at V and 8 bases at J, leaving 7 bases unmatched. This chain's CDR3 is CASSRGQGAFYEQFF. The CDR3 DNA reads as TGCGCCAGCAGCCGAGGACAGGGGGCGTTCTATGAGCAGTTCTTC.

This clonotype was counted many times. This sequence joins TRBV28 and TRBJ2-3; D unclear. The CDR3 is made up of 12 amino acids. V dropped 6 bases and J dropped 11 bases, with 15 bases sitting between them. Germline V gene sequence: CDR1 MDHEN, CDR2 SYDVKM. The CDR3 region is CASSFDQNLQYF. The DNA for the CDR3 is TGTGCCAGCAGCTTCGACCAGAACCTGCAGTATTTT. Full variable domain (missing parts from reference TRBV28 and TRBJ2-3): DVKVTQSSRYLVKRTGEKVFLECVQDMDHENMFWYRQDPGLGLRLIYFSYDVKMKEKGDIPEGYSVSREKKERFSLILESASTNQTSMYLCASSFDQNLQYFGPGTRLTVL.

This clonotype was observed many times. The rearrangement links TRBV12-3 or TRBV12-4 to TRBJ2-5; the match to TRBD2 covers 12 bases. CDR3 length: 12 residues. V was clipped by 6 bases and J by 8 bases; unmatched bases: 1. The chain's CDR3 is CASRTSGGTQYF. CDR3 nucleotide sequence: TGTGCCAGCAGGACTAGCGGGGGTACCCAGTACTTC.

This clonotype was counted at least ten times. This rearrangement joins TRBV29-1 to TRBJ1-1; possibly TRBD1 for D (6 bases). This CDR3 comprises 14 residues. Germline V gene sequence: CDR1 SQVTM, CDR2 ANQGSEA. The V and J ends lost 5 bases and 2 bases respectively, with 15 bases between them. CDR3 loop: CSVLGQRTNTEAFF. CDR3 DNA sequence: TGCAGCGTTCTCGGACAGAGAACAAACACTGAAGCTTTCTTT.

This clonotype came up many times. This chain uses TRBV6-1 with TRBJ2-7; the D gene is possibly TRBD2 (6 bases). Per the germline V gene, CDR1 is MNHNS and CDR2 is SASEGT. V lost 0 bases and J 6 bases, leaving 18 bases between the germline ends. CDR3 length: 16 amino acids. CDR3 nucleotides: TGTGCCAGCAGTGAAGCAGCCCCCGCGCAGGGAGGCGAGCAGTACTTC. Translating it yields CASSEAAPAQGGEQYF.

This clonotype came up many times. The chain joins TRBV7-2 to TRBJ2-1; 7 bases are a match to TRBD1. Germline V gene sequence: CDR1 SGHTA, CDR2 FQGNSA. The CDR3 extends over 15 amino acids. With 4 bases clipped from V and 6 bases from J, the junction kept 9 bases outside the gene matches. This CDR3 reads CASSYSQGPSNEQFF. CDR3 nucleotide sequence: TGTGCCAGCAGCTACTCACAGGGGCCCAGCAATGAGCAGTTCTTC.

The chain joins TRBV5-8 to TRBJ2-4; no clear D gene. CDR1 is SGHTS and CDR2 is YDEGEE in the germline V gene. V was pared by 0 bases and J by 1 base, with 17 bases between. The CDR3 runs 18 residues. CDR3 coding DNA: TGTGCCAGCAGCTTGGCAGTGCGCCATTCAAAGGCCAAAAACATTCAGTACTTC. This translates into CASSLAVRHSKAKNIQYF. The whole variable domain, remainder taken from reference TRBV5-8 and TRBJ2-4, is EAGVTQSPTHLIKTRGQQATLRCSPISGHTSVYWYQQALGLGLQFLLWYDEGEERNRGNFPPRFSGRQFPNYSSELNVNALELEDSALYLCASSLAVRHSKAKNIQYFGAGTRLSVL.

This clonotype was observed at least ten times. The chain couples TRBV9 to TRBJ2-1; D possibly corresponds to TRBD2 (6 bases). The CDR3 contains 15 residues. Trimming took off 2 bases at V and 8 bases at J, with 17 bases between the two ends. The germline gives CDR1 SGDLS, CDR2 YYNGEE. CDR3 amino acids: CASSVSSAGAYEQFF. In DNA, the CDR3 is TGTGCCAGCAGCGTTTCTAGCGCCGGGGCCTATGAGCAGTTCTTC.

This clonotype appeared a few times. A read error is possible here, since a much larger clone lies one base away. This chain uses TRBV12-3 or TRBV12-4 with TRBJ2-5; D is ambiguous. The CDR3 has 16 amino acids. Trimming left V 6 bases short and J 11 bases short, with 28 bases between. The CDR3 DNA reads TGTGCCAGCAGCCTATCTACCTTAAAAGCCGGGTCGATGCAGTACTTC. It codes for CASSLSTLKAGSMQYF.

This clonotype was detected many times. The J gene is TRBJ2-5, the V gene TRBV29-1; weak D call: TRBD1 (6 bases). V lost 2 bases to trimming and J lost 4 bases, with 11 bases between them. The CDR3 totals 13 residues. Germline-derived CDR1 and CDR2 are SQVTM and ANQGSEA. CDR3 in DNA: TGCAGCGTTGAATTCCTAGGGGGAGAGACCCAGTACTTC. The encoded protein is CSVEFLGGETQYF. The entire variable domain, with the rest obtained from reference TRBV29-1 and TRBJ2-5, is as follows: SAVISQKPSRDICQRGTSLTIQCQVDSQVTMMFWYRQQPGQSLTLIATANQGSEATYESGFVIDKFPISRPNLTFSTLTVSNMSPEDSSIYLCSVEFLGGETQYFGPGTRLLVL.

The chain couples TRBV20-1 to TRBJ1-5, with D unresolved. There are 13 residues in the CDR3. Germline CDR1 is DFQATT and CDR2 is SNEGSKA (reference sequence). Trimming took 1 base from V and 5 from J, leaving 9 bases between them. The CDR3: CSARGGGHQPQHF. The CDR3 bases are TGCAGTGCTAGAGGAGGCGGCCATCAGCCCCAGCATTTT.

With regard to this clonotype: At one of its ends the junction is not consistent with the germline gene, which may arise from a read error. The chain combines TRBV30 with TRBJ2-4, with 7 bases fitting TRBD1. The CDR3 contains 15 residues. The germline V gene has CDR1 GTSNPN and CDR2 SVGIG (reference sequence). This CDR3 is CAWIRIRGWVKEQSF. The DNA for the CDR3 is TGTGCCTGGATTCGAATCAGGGGGTGGGTCAAGGAGCAGTCCTTC.

The CDR3 DNA reads as TGTGCCACCAGTGATTTGCAAGCAGGGTCCCAGTACTTC. It is translated as CATSDLQAGSQYF. The gene calls are TRBV24-1 and TRBJ2-5; a possible D gene is TRBD1 (5 bases). Germline V gene data show CDR1 as KGHDR and CDR2 as SFDVKD. V was cut by 0 bases and J by 9 bases, with 10 bases left in between. The CDR3 contains 13 residues.

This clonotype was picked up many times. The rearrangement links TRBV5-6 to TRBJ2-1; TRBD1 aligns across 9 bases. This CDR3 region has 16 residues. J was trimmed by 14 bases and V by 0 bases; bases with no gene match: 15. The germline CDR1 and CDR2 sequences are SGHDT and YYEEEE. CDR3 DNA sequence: TGTGCCAGCAGCTTGGCCGGGGCAGGGGGCCGGGACAGGGAGTTCTTC. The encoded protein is CASSLAGAGGRDREFF.

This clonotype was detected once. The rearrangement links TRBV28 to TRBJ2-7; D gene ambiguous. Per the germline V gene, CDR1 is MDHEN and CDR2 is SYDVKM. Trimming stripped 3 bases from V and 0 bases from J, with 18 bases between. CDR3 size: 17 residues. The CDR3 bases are TGTGCCAGCAGTTTGTTGGGGATCGGTGATTACTCCTACGAGCAGTACTTC. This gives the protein CASSLLGIGDYSYEQYF. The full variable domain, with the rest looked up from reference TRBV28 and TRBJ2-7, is DVKVTQSSRYLVKRTGEKVFLECVQDMDHENMFWYRQDPGLGLRLIYFSYDVKMKEKGDIPEGYSVSREKKERFSLILESASTNQTSMYLCASSLLGIGDYSYEQYFGPGTRLTVT.

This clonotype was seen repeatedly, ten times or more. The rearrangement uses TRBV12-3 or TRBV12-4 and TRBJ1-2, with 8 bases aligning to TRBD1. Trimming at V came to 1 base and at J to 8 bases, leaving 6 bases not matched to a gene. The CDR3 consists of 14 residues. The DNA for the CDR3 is TGTGCCAGCAGTTTAGGGGCAGGGGGCGGGGGCTACACCTTC. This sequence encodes CASSLGAGGGGYTF.

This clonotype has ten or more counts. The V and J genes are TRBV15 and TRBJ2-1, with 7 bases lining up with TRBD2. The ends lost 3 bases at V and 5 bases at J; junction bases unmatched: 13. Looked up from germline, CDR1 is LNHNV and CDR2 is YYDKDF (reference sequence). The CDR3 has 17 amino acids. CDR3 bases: TGTGCCACCAGCAGGAGGGGAGGGGAGGCCCCCCACAATGAGCAGTTCTTC. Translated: CATSRRGGEAPHNEQFF.